This T cell receptor beta chain was profiled in a study of blood T cell repertoires in COVID-19. This CDR3 is built from 16 residues. Germline CDR1 SGHRS, CDR2 YFSETQ. V was clipped by 3 bases and J by 1 base; unmatched bases: 8. How the authors handled the data: Using reference gene primer amplification, nucleated cell counts were estimated. Data came from immunoSEQ multiplex PCR; TCRdb stores just in-frame clones and leaves some out. The V and J calls and clone size come from that table; D and trimming were worked out from the DNA. The table shows about 110,000 clones, with less than 75% occurring only once.

V gene TRBV5-1 combines with J gene TRBJ2-5, with 8 nucleotides matching TRBD2. This sequence was found in a human donor with acute or convalescent COVID-19. The donor label of this sample is uncertain. Sequences were obtained from peripheral blood. The CDR3 DNA follows: TGCGCCAGCAGCTCGAGCGGGGGAGCTCTCCAAGAGACCCAGTACTTC. Translation gives CASSSSGGALQETQYF. Full variable domain (rest looked up from reference TRBV5-1 and TRBJ2-5): KAGVTQTPRYLIKTRGQQVTLSCSPISGHRSVSWYQQTPGQGLQFLFEYFSETQRNKGNFPGRFSGRQFSNSRSEMNVSTLELGDSALYLCASSSSGGALQETQYFGPGTRLLVL.